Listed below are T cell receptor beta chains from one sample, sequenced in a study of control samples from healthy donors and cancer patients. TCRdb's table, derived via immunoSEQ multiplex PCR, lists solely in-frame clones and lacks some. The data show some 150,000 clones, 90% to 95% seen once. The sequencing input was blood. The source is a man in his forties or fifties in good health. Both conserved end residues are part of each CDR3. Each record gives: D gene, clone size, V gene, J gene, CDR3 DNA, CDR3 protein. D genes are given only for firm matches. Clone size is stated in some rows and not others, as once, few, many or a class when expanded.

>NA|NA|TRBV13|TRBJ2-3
TGTGCCAGCAGCCCGGGGGCGTCGGGCACAGATACGCAGTATTTT
CASSPGASGTDTQYF
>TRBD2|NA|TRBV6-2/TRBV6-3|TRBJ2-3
TGTGCCAGCAGTGTTACTAGCGGGCCCACAGATACGCAGTATTTT
CASSVTSGPTDTQYF
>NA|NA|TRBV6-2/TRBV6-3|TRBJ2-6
TGTGCCAGCAGTTACTGGCAGGGAAACGTCCTGACTTTC
CASSYWQGNVLTF
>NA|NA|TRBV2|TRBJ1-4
TGTGCCAGCATTGAAGGGGGGCGCCAGAATGAAAAACTGTTTTTT
CASIEGGRQNEKLFF
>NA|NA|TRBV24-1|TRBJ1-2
TGTGCCACCAGTGCCGAAATAAACCGGACAGCCCGTAGTGGCTACACCTTC
CATSAEINRTARSGYTF
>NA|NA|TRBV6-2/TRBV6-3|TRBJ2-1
TGTGCCAGCAGTTTAGCAGGGACATGGGACAATGAGCAGTTCTTC
CASSLAGTWDNEQFF
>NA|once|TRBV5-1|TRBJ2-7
TGCGCCAGCAGCTTGGTTTCGGGACGGACAAGCTCCTACGAGCAGTACTTC
CASSLVSGRTSSYEQYF
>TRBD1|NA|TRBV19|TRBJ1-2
TGTGCCAGTAGTATTAACCAGGGGGATGGCTACACCTTC
CASSINQGDGYTF
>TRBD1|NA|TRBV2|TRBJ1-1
TGTGCCAGCAGCGCTGGACAGGGTTCGAACACTGAAGCTTTCTTT
CASSAGQGSNTEAFF
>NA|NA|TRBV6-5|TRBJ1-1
TGTGCCAGTAGCACGTACCACACTGAAGCTTTCTTT
CASSTYHTEAFF
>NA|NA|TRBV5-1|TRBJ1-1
TGCGCCAGCAGCTTGGGTCGCAGGGCGGAGAACACTGAAGCTTTCTTT
CASSLGRRAENTEAFF
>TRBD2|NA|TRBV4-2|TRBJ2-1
TGTGCCAGCACCGGGACTAGCGGGTCAGACAATGAGCAGTTCTTC
CASTGTSGSDNEQFF
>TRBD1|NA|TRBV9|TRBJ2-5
TGTGCCAGCAGCGTAGAAGGGGGCGTGAAGACCCAGTACTTC
CASSVEGGVKTQYF
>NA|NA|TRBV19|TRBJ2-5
TGTGCCAGTAGTATCGCAGGGGCGCGGGAGACCCAGTACTTC
CASSIAGARETQYF
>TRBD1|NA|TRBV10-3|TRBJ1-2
TGTGCCATCAGTGAGTTATGGACAGGGGGTAGTGGCTACACCTTC
CAISELWTGGSGYTF
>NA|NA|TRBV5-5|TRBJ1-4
TGTGCCAGCAGTTTTGACAGGTCTGCAACTAATGAAAAACTGTTTTTT
CASSFDRSATNEKLFF
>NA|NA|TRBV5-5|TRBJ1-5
TGTGCCAGCAGCTTAGGGGGATATAGCAATCAGCCCCAGCATTTT
CASSLGGYSNQPQHF
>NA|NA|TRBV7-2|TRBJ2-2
TGTGCCAGCAGTCGGGTAGCAGGATACACCGGGGAGCTGTTTTTT
CASSRVAGYTGELFF
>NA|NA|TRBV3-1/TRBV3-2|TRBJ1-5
TGTGCCAGCAGCCAAGGGGGGCAGCCCCAGCATTTT
CASSQGGQPQHF
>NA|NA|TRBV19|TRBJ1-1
TGTGCCAGTAGTGCCCCCCGGACAGCGTCCGGGACTGAAGCTTTCTTT
CASSAPRTASGTEAFF